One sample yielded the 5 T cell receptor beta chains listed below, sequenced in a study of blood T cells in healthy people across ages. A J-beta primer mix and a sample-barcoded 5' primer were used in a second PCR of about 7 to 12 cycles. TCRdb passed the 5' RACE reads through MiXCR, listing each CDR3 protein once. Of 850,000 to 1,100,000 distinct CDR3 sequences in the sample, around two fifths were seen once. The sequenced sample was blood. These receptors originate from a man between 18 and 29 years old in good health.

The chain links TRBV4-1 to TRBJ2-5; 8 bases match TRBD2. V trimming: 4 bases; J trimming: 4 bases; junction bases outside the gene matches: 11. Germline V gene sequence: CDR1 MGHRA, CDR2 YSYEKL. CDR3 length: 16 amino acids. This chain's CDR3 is CASSLISGALGETQYF. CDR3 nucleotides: TGCGCCAGCAGCCTCATTAGCGGGGCCCTTGGAGAGACCCAGTACTTC.

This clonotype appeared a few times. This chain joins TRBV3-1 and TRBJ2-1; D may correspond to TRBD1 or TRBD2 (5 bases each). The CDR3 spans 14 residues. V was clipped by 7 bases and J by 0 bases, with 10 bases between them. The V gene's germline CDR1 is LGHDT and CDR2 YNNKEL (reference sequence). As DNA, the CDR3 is TGTGCCAGCACAGGTGGGGGCTCCTACAATGAGCAGTTCTTC. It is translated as CASTGGGSYNEQFF.

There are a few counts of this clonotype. CDR3 in DNA: TGCGCCAGCAGCCAAGGGGGGGCTTGGGAAAAACTGTTTTTT. It translates to CASSQGGAWEKLFF. V usage is TRBV4-1 and J usage is TRBJ1-4; D may be TRBD1 (6 bases). The CDR3 spans 14 residues. Trimming took off 1 base at V and 8 bases at J, with 11 bases between the two ends. Germline CDR1 and CDR2: MGHRA and YSYEKL.

The CDR3 DNA is TGTGCCAGCAGCTTAGAACAGGGGTTGAATCAGCCCCAGCATTTT. Protein sequence: CASSLEQGLNQPQHF. The V call is TRBV7-2, the J call TRBJ1-5; 7 nucleotides align to TRBD1. CDR3 length: 15 residues. V gave up 1 base and J gave up 4 bases; unmatched junction bases: 4. From germline, CDR1 is SGHTA and CDR2 FQGNSA. The whole variable domain, filled in from reference TRBV7-2 and TRBJ1-5, reads GAGVSQSPSNKVTEKGKDVELRCDPISGHTALYWYRQSLGQGLEFLIYFQGNSAPDKSGLPSDRFSAERTGGSVSTLTIQRTQQEDSAVYLCASSLEQGLNQPQHFGDGTRLSIL.

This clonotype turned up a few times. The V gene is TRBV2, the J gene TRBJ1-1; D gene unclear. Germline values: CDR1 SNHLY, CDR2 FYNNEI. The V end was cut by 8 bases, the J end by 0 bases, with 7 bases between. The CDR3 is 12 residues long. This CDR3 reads CASGEMNTEAFF. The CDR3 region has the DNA TGTGCCAGCGGGGAGATGAACACTGAAGCTTTCTTT. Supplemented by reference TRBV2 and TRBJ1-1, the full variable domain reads EPEVTQTPSHQVTQMGQEVILRCVPISNHLYFYWYRQILGQKVEFLVSFYNNEISEKSEIFDDQFSVERPDGSNFTLKIRSTKLEDSAMYFCASGEMNTEAFFGQGTRLTVV.